The rows below give T cell receptor beta chains drawn from one sample of a study of regulatory T cells in long-lasting Graves disease. Each CDR3 protein gets one entry after TCRdb re-called the multiplex PCR reads with MiXCR. Here the sample spans 250,000 to 300,000 distinct CDR3 sequences, approximately 20% being singletons. The sample was also reused in another study, on T cells in Graves' hyperthyroidism and ophthalmopathy.

This sample comprised peripheral blood mononuclear cells (PBMCs), obtained at new diagnosis, from a patient treated with antithyroid drugs. The receptor set was obtained from a young woman with Graves disease. CDR3s include the opening cysteine and the closing phenylalanine or tryptophan. A D gene is named only where the DNA matches it firmly. Size values are once, few and many counts, or a class for expanded clones, and some rows have none.

many	TRBV20-1	TRBJ2-1	TRBD1	TGCAGTGCTAGGCCGGGACAGGAGTTTTCCTACAATGAGCAGTTCTTC	CSARPGQEFSYNEQFF
many	TRBV12-3/TRBV12-4	TRBJ1-2	-	TGTGCCAGCAGTTTAGGGGGAGATCCCGGCTATGGCTACACCTTC	CASSLGGDPGYGYTF
many	TRBV6-1	TRBJ2-2	-	TGTGCCAGCAGTGACAGGGACACCGGGGAGCTGTTTTTT	CASSDRDTGELFF
many	TRBV10-1	TRBJ1-6	-	TGCGCCAGCATTTTCAGGGCCTGGTATAATTCACCCCTCCACTTT	CASIFRAWYNSPLHF
many	TRBV7-9	TRBJ1-4	TRBD1	TGTGCCAGCAGCCGACAGGGATACAGGGAAAAACTGTTTTTT	CASSRQGYREKLFF
many	TRBV20-1	TRBJ2-5	-	TGCAGTGCTAGGATAGGAGAGACCCAGTACTTC	CSARIGETQYF
many	TRBV20-1	TRBJ1-1	-	TGCAGTGCTAGCGAGGGACCCACTGAAGCTTTCTTT	CSASEGPTEAFF
many	TRBV6-1	TRBJ2-2	TRBD1	TGTGCCAGCAGAAGAATTACAGGGGCGAACACCGGGGAGCTGTTTTTT	CASRRITGANTGELFF
many	TRBV6-1	TRBJ2-7	TRBD2	TGTGCCAGCAGGTCGAGCGGGATCTACCACGAGCAGTACTTC	CASRSSGIYHEQYF
many	TRBV18	TRBJ1-6	TRBD1	TGTGCCAGCTCACCGGGTGGACAGGGGGTTTCACCCCTCCACTTT	CASSPGGQGVSPLHF
-	TRBV9	TRBJ2-7	-	TGTGCCAGCAGCGTAGTAGACCACGAGCAGTACTTC	CASSVVDHEQYF
few	TRBV25-1	TRBJ1-1	-	TGTGCCAGCAGCACCAGGGGATTGAACACTGAAGCTTTCTTT	CASSTRGLNTEAFF
-	TRBV5-1	TRBJ2-5	TRBD1	TGCGCCAGCAGCCTGGGACAGTGGGAGGAGACCCAGTACTTC	CASSLGQWEETQYF
many	TRBV18	TRBJ1-2	-	TGTGCCAGCTCACCGACCGGTTCGGGTTTAGGCTACACCTTC	CASSPTGSGLGYTF
many	TRBV9	TRBJ1-3	TRBD1	TGTGCCAGCAGCGGTGCCGGGACAGGGGGGAATACCGGAAACACCATATATTTT	CASSGAGTGGNTGNTIYF
many	TRBV12-3/TRBV12-4	TRBJ1-1	-	TGTGCCAGCAGAGAAACTCAGGGGCCCACTGAAGCTTTCTTT	CASRETQGPTEAFF
many	TRBV6-1	TRBJ2-1	TRBD1	TGTGCCAGCAGTGAATTAGGGGGCCCCTACAATGAGCAGTTCTTC	CASSELGGPYNEQFF
many	TRBV6-5	TRBJ1-1	-	TGTGCCAGCAGTTACTCGGGGCAGCTGAACACTGAAGCTTTCTTT	CASSYSGQLNTEAFF
few	TRBV19	TRBJ1-2	-	TGTGCCAGTACCAAACTGAACTATGGCTACACCTTC	CASTKLNYGYTF
many	TRBV12-3/TRBV12-4	TRBJ1-4	-	TGTGCCAGCAGCGTAACAGGTTTTAGAGTCGAAAAACTGTTTTTT	CASSVTGFRVEKLFF
many	TRBV5-5	TRBJ1-5	-	TGTGCCAGCAGCTTGGGAGGGTTCAATCAGCCCCAGCATTTT	CASSLGGFNQPQHF
-	TRBV7-2	TRBJ2-5	-	TGTGCCAGCAGCAGCAGGGTTCAAGAGACCCAGTACTTC	CASSSRVQETQYF
-	TRBV19	TRBJ2-2	-	TGTGCCAGTAGAGGAGGGAGGAAGACCGGGGAGCTGTTTTTT	CASRGGRKTGELFF
many	TRBV19	TRBJ1-5	-	TGTGCCAGTATCAATGACGGCGCCAGCAATCAGCCCCAGCATTTT	CASINDGASNQPQHF
many	TRBV12-3/TRBV12-4	TRBJ2-7	-	TGTGCCAGCAGTTTGCATGTAGGGTACGAGCAGTACTTC	CASSLHVGYEQYF
many	TRBV28	TRBJ1-4	TRBD1	TGTGCCAGCAGTACCGGGACAGGGATTGAAAAACTGTTTTTT	CASSTGTGIEKLFF
many	TRBV7-8	TRBJ1-5	-	TGTGCCAGCAGCTCACGAAGGAGGGCCAATCAGCCCCAGCATTTT	CASSSRRRANQPQHF
many	TRBV20-1	TRBJ1-2	TRBD1	TGCAGTTTTGTCAGGGGGGCCGGTGGCTACACCTTC	CSFVRGAGGYTF
many	TRBV7-2	TRBJ1-5	-	TGTGCCAGCAGCTTTAAGTATAGCAATCAGCCCCAGCATTTT	CASSFKYSNQPQHF
-	TRBV5-1	TRBJ2-1	TRBD2	TGCGCCAGCAGCCGAATCCTTAGCGGGGGGGCTAACAATGAGCAGTTCTTC	CASSRILSGGANNEQFF
-	TRBV12-3/TRBV12-4	TRBJ1-3	-	TGTGCCAGCAATAAGGCGGACAGCTACTCTGGAAACACCATATATTTT	CASNKADSYSGNTIYF
many	TRBV20-1	TRBJ2-3	-	TGCAGTGCTAGTTGGGGGGGGGCCACAGATACGCAGTATTTT	CSASWGGATDTQYF
many	TRBV20-1	TRBJ2-7	-	TGCAGTGCCAGTCGGGCTAGCTCCTACGAGCAGTACTTC	CSASRASSYEQYF
-	TRBV27	TRBJ1-6	TRBD1	TGTGCCAGCAGTATGGCGCGGACAGGGCTGTCCGATAATTCACCCCTCCACTTT	CASSMARTGLSDNSPLHF
many	TRBV29-1	TRBJ1-1	-	TGCAGCGGAAGACAGGCGAACACTGAAGCTTTCTTT	CSGRQANTEAFF
few	TRBV9	TRBJ1-1	-	TGTGCCAGCAGCGTAGACGTCCTTGGATTCGCTGAAGCTTTCTTT	CASSVDVLGFAEAFF
many	TRBV18	TRBJ2-1	-	TGTGCCAGCTCACCATCCCCACAGGGATCCTACAATGAGCAGTTCTTC	CASSPSPQGSYNEQFF
once	TRBV6-2/TRBV6-3	TRBJ2-1	TRBD2	TGTGCCAGCAGTCCTCGGCGGGGGGACTCCTACAATGAGCAGTTCTTC	CASSPRRGDSYNEQFF
many	TRBV18	TRBJ1-5	TRBD1	TGTGCCAGCTCACCCTCGGGACAGAGCAATCAGCCCCAGCATTTT	CASSPSGQSNQPQHF
many	TRBV6-1	TRBJ2-1	-	TGTGCCAGCAGCCAAACAGAGAATGAGCAGTTCTTC	CASSQTENEQFF